This TCR beta chain emerged from a study of blood T cell repertoires in COVID-19. The V and J ends lost 8 bases and 6 bases, in that order; junction bases with no gene match: 5. The CDR3 runs to 13 residues. Original analysis: Amplification with reference gene primers provided the estimates of nucleated cell counts. The repertoire was sequenced with immunoSEQ multiplex PCR; TCRdb's copy has only in-frame clones and lacks some. V, J and clone size were drawn from that table, and D and trimming were deduced from the DNA. In the table there are approximately 200,000 clones, around four fifths of which are singletons.

The sequenced sample was PBMCs or T cells enriched from blood (not recorded which). This rearrangement joins TRBV12-3 or TRBV12-4 to TRBJ1-4; 8 positions agree with TRBD1. The receptor was isolated from a middle-aged man who had recovered from COVID-19. The CDR3 is CASRVTGDEKLFF. CDR3 nucleotide sequence: TGTGCCAGCCGCGTGACAGGGGATGAAAAACTGTTTTTT.